These 6 T cell receptor beta chains came from one sample sequenced in a study of OX40 agonist ivuxolimab in advanced cancers. Assay used: immunoSEQ multiplex PCR; TCRdb lists only in-frame clones, some missing. The top ten clones hold 1.6% of a sample with more than 60,000 clones, 77% of them seen once. The specimen comprised CD4+ or CD8+ T cells sorted from blood, sampled in a trial of the OX40 agonist ivuxolimab. All receptors derive from an adult with an advanced solid tumor such as melanoma, head and neck, liver or kidney cancer.

The chain joins TRBV5-5 to TRBJ2-2; D not resolved. The CDR3 length is 12 residues. Germline V gene lookup returns CDR1 SGHKS and CDR2 YYEKEE (reference sequence). V lost 5 bases and J lost 3, with 5 bases in between. The CDR3 spells CASRSHTGELFF. The CDR3 DNA is TGTGCCAGCAGATCCCACACCGGGGAGCTGTTTTTT. Full variable domain (remainder filled in from reference TRBV5-5 and TRBJ2-2): DAGVTQSPTHLIKTRGQQVTLRCSPISGHKSVSWYQQVLGQGPQFIFQYYEKEERGRGNFPDRFSARQFPNYSSELNVNALLLGDSALYLCASRSHTGELFFGEGSRLTVL.

The chain links TRBV4-2 to TRBJ1-2; D is unclear. The V gene lost 0 bases and the J gene lost 8 bases, with 10 bases spanning the gap. The CDR3 length is 13 residues. Germline V CDR1 and CDR2: LGHNA, YNFKEQ. CDR3 bases: TGTGCCAGCAGCCAAGAGGGAGGTTTCGGCTACACCTTC. This gives the protein CASSQEGGFGYTF.

CDR3 sequence (DNA): TGTGCCTGGCAACGTCGGGACAGGGTCTACGAGCAGTACTTC. It specifies CAWQRRDRVYEQYF. The gene calls are TRBV30 and TRBJ2-7; 9 bases fit TRBD1. CDR1 and CDR2 from the germline V gene are GTSNPN and SVGIG (reference sequence). The CDR3 has 14 residues. With V trimmed by 5 bases and J by 3 bases, 8 bases remained unmatched.

The J gene is TRBJ1-6, the V gene TRBV6-1; D gene unclear. Germline-derived CDR1 and CDR2 are MNHNS and SASEGT. Trimming removed 3 bases at V and 8 bases at J, with 8 bases between. The CDR3 is 13 amino acids. The CDR3 nucleotides read TGTGCCAGCAGTGATTATAGAGATTCACCCCTCCACTTT. Protein sequence: CASSDYRDSPLHF.

V gene TRBV5-1 combines with J gene TRBJ1-4, with 8 positions matching TRBD1. CDR1 is SGHRS, CDR2 YFSETQ, per germline. The CDR3 loop spans 13 amino acids. The V and J ends lost 4 bases and 10 bases, in that order; junction bases with no gene match: 6. The CDR3 sequence: CASSLGQGGKLFF. As DNA, the CDR3 is TGCGCCAGCAGCCTTGGACAGGGAGGAAAACTGTTTTTT.

The rearrangement links TRBV5-1 to TRBJ2-1; D remains unclear. CDR3 length: 12 residues. Per the germline V gene, CDR1 is SGHRS and CDR2 is YFSETQ. V gave up 1 base and J gave up 7 bases, with 6 bases separating them. The CDR3 nucleotides are TGCGCCAGCAGCTTGTGGGGAAATGAGCAGTTCTTC. Its protein product is CASSLWGNEQFF.